This T cell receptor beta chain was captured by sequencing in a study of identifying expanded T cells in peripheral blood. During the collection period, no donor immune events like infections were recorded. Assay used: immunoSEQ multiplex PCR; TCRdb lists only in-frame clones, some missing. The repertoire holds around 70,000 clones, with 75% to 90% as singletons. Overall study results and limits: Technical replicates showed roughly 1.2 changed clones; roughly two weeks around 15; four weeks 19. Variance in clone template counts between approximately two-week samples significantly increased with total template count across all healthy donors.

The V end was cut by 11 bases, the J end by 7 bases, with 22 bases between. CDR3 size: 14 residues. Germline V gene lookup returns CDR1 MNHEY and CDR2 SVGAGI. About this clone: Its cognate antigen is unknown.

This sequence joins TRBV6-5 and TRBJ2-3; unclear D gene. Specimen: blood. The sequence was collected from a person aged 18-70 years in good health. CDR3 DNA: TGTGCCTCCTACACCGGGTCCTCAGCAAATACGCAGTATTTT. Protein sequence: CASYTGSSANTQYF.